This TCR beta chain emerged from a study of PD-1 blockade in classical Hodgkin lymphoma (dated by TCRdb to between 2020 and 2021). With regard to the full study: The study used CyTOF and TCR beta sequencing to define a peripheral blood immune signature of response to PD-1 blockade in classical Hodgkin lymphoma. On the study overall, not on this receptor specifically: Baseline TCR diversity was reported to be lower in newly diagnosed patients than in healthy donors, and even lower in relapsed/refractory patients. Only a single clinical trial cohort was studied, and what caused the repertoire differences, possibly disease activity or prior therapy, remained undefined.

Details on this clone: Which antigen it targets is not known. Nothing much larger sits one base from this clone, and base qualities are not available.

Genomic DNA was isolated using the Qiagen DNeasy kit from unsorted PBMCs as well as from negatively selected CD4+ and CD8+ fractions. TCR beta CDR3 regions were subjected to amplification by immunoSEQ multiplex PCR with primers that anneal to V and J segments. A synthetic immune receptor repertoire was used to minimize amplification bias, and any residual bias was removed computationally once sequencing was done. Per the original workflow: Custom Python scripts were used to quantify repertoire diversity as the Shannon entropy index. Unsorted, CD4+ and CD8+ repertoires were analyzed separately, except for combined analyses in which CD4+ and CD8+ sequences were merged in silico. As stored in TCRdb, this immuneACCESS dataset retains in-frame rearrangements with V and J assigned. A fraction of the clones does not appear; measured against another copy, unresolved V genes explain less than half of the discrepancy, and the remainder lacks a known reason. The V and J calls and clone size are taken from that table; D and trimming were inferred from the DNA. The sample table contains some 70,000 clones; only one count was recorded for 85% to 95% of them. Of the sample, 2.6% is held by the ten largest clones.

V is cut back by 5 bases and J by 3 bases, with 8 bases in the junction unmatched. Per the germline V gene (reference sequence), SEHNR is the CDR1 and FQNEAQ is the CDR2. The CDR3 goes from the cysteine to the phenylalanine over 16 residues. Solely the CDR3 DNA is kept, with 48 bases framed from the first base. The time point label on this specimen signifies: newly diagnosed, previously untreated cHL patient sample. As a comparison group for the relapsed/refractory trial patients, PBMCs from patients with newly diagnosed, previously untreated classical Hodgkin lymphoma were sequenced. Peripheral blood was collected in 8 mL Vacutainer Cell Preparation Tubes, from which PBMCs were isolated by centrifugation and then cryopreserved.

The origin of this receptor is a human donor with classical Hodgkin lymphoma. In this chain, TRBV7-9 is recombined with TRBJ2-7, with 12 middle bases fitting TRBD2. The sequenced sample consisted of peripheral blood mononuclear cells (PBMCs). Here is the DNA: TGTGCCAGCAGCCCCGGAGGACTAGCGGGAAACTACGAGCAGTACTTC. It encodes CASSPGGLAGNYEQYF. The variable domain in full, with residues beyond the CDR3 obtained from the reference TRBV7-9 and TRBJ2-7 genes, is DTGVSQNPRHKITKRGQNVTFRCDPISEHNRLYWYRQTLGQGPEFLTYFQNEAQLEKSRLLSDRFSAERPKGSFSTLEIQRTEQGDSAMYLCASSPGGLAGNYEQYFGPGTRLTVT.